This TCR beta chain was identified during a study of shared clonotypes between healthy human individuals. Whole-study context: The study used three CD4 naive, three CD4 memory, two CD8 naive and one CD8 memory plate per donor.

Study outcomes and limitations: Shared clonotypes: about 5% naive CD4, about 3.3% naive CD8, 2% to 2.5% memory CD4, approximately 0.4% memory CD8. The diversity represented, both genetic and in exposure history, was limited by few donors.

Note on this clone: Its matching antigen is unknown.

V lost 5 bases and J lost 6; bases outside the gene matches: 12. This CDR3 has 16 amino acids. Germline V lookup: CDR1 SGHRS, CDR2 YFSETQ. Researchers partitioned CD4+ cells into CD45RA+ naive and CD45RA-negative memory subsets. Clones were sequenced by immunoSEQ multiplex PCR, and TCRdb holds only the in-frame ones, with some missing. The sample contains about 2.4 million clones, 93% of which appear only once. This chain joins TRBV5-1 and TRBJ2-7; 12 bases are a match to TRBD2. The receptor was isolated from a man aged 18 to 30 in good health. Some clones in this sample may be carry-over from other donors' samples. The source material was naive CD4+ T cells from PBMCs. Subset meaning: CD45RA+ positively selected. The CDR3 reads CASRWLAGGSGSEQYF. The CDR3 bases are TGCGCCAGCAGGTGGCTAGCGGGAGGGAGTGGGTCCGAGCAGTACTTC.